Following are 27 T cell receptor beta chains from one sample sequenced in a study of CD8 T cells in Susac syndrome. With random hexamers, reverse transcription was performed on about 0.5 to 1 ug of RNA. Via MiXCR, TCRdb re-called the immunoSEQ multiplex PCR reads, giving one row per CDR3 protein. The top ten hold around 0.1% of the sample, which has some 190,000 distinct CDR3 sequences, roughly 92% seen once. Specimen: CD4+ T cells from PBMCs. These receptors came from a human donor in good health.

The rearrangement links TRBV6-4 to TRBJ1-2, with unresolved D. The CDR3 consists of 12 residues. With 5 bases removed from V and 8 bases from J, the gap between germline ends came to 12 bases. CDR1 and CDR2 (germline): MRHNA, SNTAGT. CDR3 region: CASSSTPLGYTF. CDR3 DNA: TGTGCCAGCAGTTCCACCCCGCTCGGCTACACCTTC.

The V call is TRBV11-2, the J call TRBJ2-6; D not certain. The CDR3 consists of 18 residues. The V gene's germline CDR1 is SGHAT and CDR2 FQNNGV. V was trimmed by 3 bases and J by 0 bases, leaving 15 bases between them. The DNA of the CDR3 is TGTGCCAGCAGCTTCGGATCCAGACTGAGCTCTGGGGCCAACGTCCTGACTTTC. Its protein is CASSFGSRLSSGANVLTF.

The chain combines TRBV5-1 with TRBJ2-7; a possible D gene is TRBD2 (6 bases). The germline CDR1 and CDR2 sequences are SGHRS and YFSETQ. This CDR3 has 12 residues. Deletions cut 4 bases from V and 4 bases from J, with 9 bases between. This CDR3 reads CASSPEGYEQYF. The CDR3 nucleotides read TGCGCCAGCAGCCCGGAGGGGTACGAGCAGTACTTC.

This chain joins TRBV6-6 and TRBJ2-7, with a weak D call TRBD2 (5 bases). V dropped 2 bases and J dropped 6 bases, with 14 bases sitting between them. Germline V gene sequence: CDR1 MNHNY, CDR2 SVGAGI (reference sequence). There are 14 residues in the CDR3. DNA for the CDR3: TGTGCCAGCAGTTACGGAATCCAAGGAGGCGAGCAGTACGTC. Protein sequence: CASSYGIQGGEQYV.

The rearrangement links TRBV7-3 to TRBJ1-2, with unresolved D. V dropped 1 base and J dropped 6 bases, with 9 bases sitting between them. Germline CDR1 is SGHTA and CDR2 is FQGTGA. This CDR3 is 13 amino acids long. CDR3 bases: TGTGCCAGCAGCTTAAGCAGGTCCCATGGCTACACCTTC. This sequence encodes CASSLSRSHGYTF.

The J gene is TRBJ2-1, the V gene TRBV29-1; 12 positions match TRBD2. Germline CDR1 reads SQVTM; CDR2 reads ANQGSEA. The junction had 8 bases not matched to a gene; V was cut back by 7 bases and J by 13 bases. The CDR3 is 12 amino acids. The CDR3 loop is CSAVRLAGVQFF. The CDR3 nucleotides read TGCAGCGCCGTCCGACTAGCGGGGGTACAGTTCTTC.

The chain joins TRBV3-1 to TRBJ1-2; perhaps TRBD1 as D (5 bases). The V end lost 5 bases, the J end lost 7 bases, and 20 bases lay between the germline ends. This CDR3 is 15 amino acids long. The V gene's germline CDR1 is LGHDT and CDR2 YNNKEL (reference sequence). CDR3 nucleotide sequence: TGTGCCAGCAGCGCCGGGACGCCACTGAGCTCTGGCTACACCTTC. Amino acids: CASSAGTPLSSGYTF.

The chain recombines TRBV28 with TRBJ1-5, with 9 positions matching TRBD1. CDR1 is MDHEN, CDR2 SYDVKM, per germline. The CDR3 extends over 16 amino acids. V lost 6 bases, J lost 7 bases, and 13 bases stayed unmatched. The DNA for the CDR3 is TGTGCCAGCAGGGCTAAAGGACAGGGGAGATCGCAGCCCCAGCATTTT. Protein sequence: CASRAKGQGRSQPQHF.

The chain is built from TRBV20-1 and TRBJ1-4; D ambiguous. The CDR3 totals 13 residues. Germline V lookup: CDR1 DFQATT, CDR2 SNEGSKA (reference sequence). V was pared by 4 bases and J by 0 bases, with 6 bases between. DNA for the CDR3: TGCAGTGCTATTGGGACAACTAATGAAAAACTGTTTTTT. Translated: CSAIGTTNEKLFF.

The chain has TRBV18 and TRBJ2-4; a possible D gene is TRBD1 (6 bases). Per the germline V gene, CDR1 is KGHSH and CDR2 is LQKENI. The ends were cut back, 5 bases at V and 0 bases at J, with 11 bases in the middle. This CDR3 region has 15 residues. The CDR3 nucleotides are TGTGCCAGCTCATTCACAGGGAAAGCCAAAAACATTCAGTACTTC. This encodes CASSFTGKAKNIQYF.

The J gene is TRBJ2-1, the V gene TRBV9; TRBD2 matches at 10 bases. CDR1 is SGDLS and CDR2 is YYNGEE in the germline V gene. The CDR3 is 16 residues long. The V gene end was trimmed by 0 bases and the J gene end by 6 bases; junction bases not matched to a gene: 6. CDR3 nucleotides: TGTGCCAGCAGCGTAGGACCGAGCGGGGGGGCCAATGAGCAGTTCTTC. Translated, it gives CASSVGPSGGANEQFF.

This chain connects TRBV2 to TRBJ2-5, with 10 bases lining up with TRBD2. The CDR3 consists of 14 residues. The germline V gene has CDR1 SNHLY and CDR2 FYNNEI. The V and J ends lost 6 bases and 2 bases, in that order; junction bases with no gene match: 3. The CDR3 sequence is CASRASGGQETQYF. The CDR3 region has the DNA TGTGCCAGCAGGGCTAGCGGGGGTCAAGAGACCCAGTACTTC.

This chain joins TRBV19 and TRBJ1-6, with TRBD1 matching over 7 bases. V shed 6 bases and J 11 bases; nucleotides not matched to a gene: 13. Germline-derived CDR1 and CDR2 are LNHDA and SQIVND (reference sequence). This CDR3 spans 15 amino acids. The CDR3 DNA reads as TGTGCCAGTAGCCCCCCCGGACAGGTTTTGACACCCCTCCACTTT. Translating gives CASSPPGQVLTPLHF. Full variable domain (outside the CDR3, taken from reference TRBV19 and TRBJ1-6): DGGITQSPKYLFRKEGQNVTLSCEQNLNHDAMYWYRQDPGQGLRLIYYSQIVNDFQKGDIAEGYSVSREKKESFPLTVTSAQKNPTAFYLCASSPPGQVLTPLHFGNGTRLTVT.

The rearrangement joins TRBV29-1 to TRBJ2-3; no clear D. V lost 6 bases, J lost 0 bases, and 16 bases lay in between. CDR1 is SQVTM and CDR2 is ANQGSEA in the germline V gene. The CDR3 is made up of 15 amino acids. CDR3 DNA: TGCAGCGTGGGAAGGGTGGGGTCAAGCACAGATACGCAGTATTTT. Translated, it gives CSVGRVGSSTDTQYF.

This clonotype appeared a few times. The V gene is TRBV5-4, the J gene TRBJ2-3; D uncertain. The CDR3 is 12 residues long. Germline V gene lookup returns CDR1 SGHNT and CDR2 YYREEE (reference sequence). The V end was cut by 4 bases, the J end by 2 bases, with 5 bases between. CDR3 loop: CASSGFTDTQYF. CDR3 DNA sequence: TGTGCCAGCAGCGGATTCACAGATACGCAGTATTTT.

The chain recombines TRBV5-4 with TRBJ2-7, with D possibly being TRBD2 (5 bases). The germline V gene has CDR1 SGHNT and CDR2 YYREEE (reference sequence). V lost 4 bases, J lost 3 bases, and 20 bases lay in between. This CDR3 is built from 16 residues. CDR3 nucleotide sequence: TGTGCCAGCAGCCGTCCCGGAGCTGCGGGTGGCTACGAGCAGTACTTC. It yields the protein CASSRPGAAGGYEQYF.

This chain connects TRBV7-2 to TRBJ2-1; D possibly corresponds to TRBD2 (5 bases). V dropped 1 base and J dropped 4 bases, with 11 bases sitting between them. The CDR3 is 15 residues long. CDR1 and CDR2 from the germline V gene are SGHTA and FQGNSA. The CDR3 DNA is TGTGCCAGCAGCTTAGGTCCCGGGGTTTACAATGAGCAGTTCTTC. It encodes CASSLGPGVYNEQFF.

The chain combines TRBV28 with TRBJ2-5; TRBD1 or TRBD2 may be the D gene (5 bases each). The CDR3 length is 14 residues. Germline CDR1 reads MDHEN; CDR2 reads SYDVKM. Trimming took 5 bases from V and 1 from J, leaving 11 bases between them. CDR3 DNA: TGTGCCAGCAGTCCCCCGGGGCTCCAAGAGACCCAGTACTTC. Amino acid sequence: CASSPPGLQETQYF. Full variable domain (remainder filled in from reference TRBV28 and TRBJ2-5): DVKVTQSSRYLVKRTGEKVFLECVQDMDHENMFWYRQDPGLGLRLIYFSYDVKMKEKGDIPEGYSVSREKKERFSLILESASTNQTSMYLCASSPPGLQETQYFGPGTRLLVL.

The chain uses TRBV6-2 or TRBV6-3 and TRBJ2-5, with D possibly being TRBD2 (6 bases). The CDR3 length is 17 residues. V dropped 8 bases and J dropped 4 bases, with 26 bases sitting between them. The germline V gene has CDR1 MNHEY and CDR2 SVGEGT. CDR3 residues: CASAPASSRGGRETQYF. The CDR3 nucleotides are TGTGCCAGCGCGCCGGCATCTTCGAGGGGAGGAAGAGAGACCCAGTACTTC.

The V gene is TRBV18, the J gene TRBJ1-1, with 9 bases matching TRBD1. V was clipped by 3 bases and J by 5 bases; unmatched bases: 4. Germline loops: CDR1 KGHSH, CDR2 LQKENI. This CDR3 is built from 14 residues. The CDR3 DNA reads TGTGCCAGCTCACCCGGACAGGGGAGGACTGAAGCTTTCTTT. As protein: CASSPGQGRTEAFF.

The V call is TRBV2, the J call TRBJ1-5, with TRBD1 as a possible D gene (5 bases). Per germline, CDR1 SNHLY and CDR2 FYNNEI. CDR3 length equals 16 residues. The V gene lost 2 bases and the J gene lost 0 bases, with 11 bases spanning the gap. CDR3 in DNA: TGTGCCAGCAGTGAAAGACAGTTCTATAGCAATCAGCCCCAGCATTTT. It codes for CASSERQFYSNQPQHF.

This sequence joins TRBV10-3 and TRBJ1-5; D gene ambiguous. Trimming pared 2 bases from V and 5 bases from J, leaving 7 bases between. Germline lookup yields CDR1 ENHRY and CDR2 SYGVKD. The CDR3 sequence is 13 residues long. The CDR3, as DNA: TGTGCCATCAGTGAGGGGAAGGATCAGCCCCAGCATTTT. Translating gives CAISEGKDQPQHF.

The rearrangement joins TRBV12-3 or TRBV12-4 to TRBJ1-2; D is perhaps TRBD1 (5 bases). CDR3 length: 15 residues. Trimming took 0 bases from V and 1 from J, leaving 9 bases between them. CDR3 nucleotide sequence: TGTGCCAGCAGTTTAGCGCTAGGGGATAACTATGGCTACACCTTC. Its translation is CASSLALGDNYGYTF.

The V gene is TRBV7-2, the J gene TRBJ2-3; TRBD2 matches 9 bases. The germline gives CDR1 SGHTA, CDR2 FQGNSA. Losses at the gene ends were 4 bases for V and 6 bases for J; bases not matched to a gene: 14. CDR3 length equals 17 residues. Here the CDR3 DNA reads TGTGCCAGCAGCTCTGATGGGGCGGGGGGGGCGTGGGATACGCAGTATTTT. It specifies CASSSDGAGGAWDTQYF.

The rearrangement uses TRBV12-3 or TRBV12-4 and TRBJ1-2, with D possibly TRBD1 on 6 matching bases. The V end lost 9 bases, the J end lost 4 bases, and 27 bases lay between the germline ends. The length of the CDR3 is 17 residues. CDR3 sequence: CASSLTPDRATLYGYTF. DNA of the CDR3: TGTGCCAGTTCCCTAACCCCGGACAGAGCGACTCTCTATGGCTACACCTTC.

The chain uses TRBV27 and TRBJ1-1, with 7 bases that match TRBD1. This CDR3 has 16 amino acids. V lost 3 bases and J lost 0; bases outside the gene matches: 7. The germline V gene has CDR1 MNHEY and CDR2 SMNVEV (reference sequence). The CDR3 DNA sequence: TGTGCCAGCAGTTTTCGCACAGGGGCCATGAACACTGAAGCTTTCTTT. This translates into CASSFRTGAMNTEAFF.

The V gene is TRBV9, the J gene TRBJ2-3, with TRBD2 matching over 9 bases. The CDR3 spans 17 residues. Trimming took 0 bases from V and 1 from J; bases not matched to a gene: 6. In germline, CDR1 is SGDLS, CDR2 YYNGEE. CDR3 sequence: CASSVDGAGGGTDTQYF. The DNA for the CDR3 is TGTGCCAGCAGCGTAGATGGAGCGGGGGGAGGCACAGATACGCAGTATTTT.